The source of this T cell receptor beta chain is a study of identifying expanded T cells in peripheral blood. Findings of the study overall: Roughly 1.2 clones differed between technical replicates, versus 16.4 and 19 over time.

TCRdb's copy holds only in-frame clones and misses some; the assay was immunoSEQ multiplex PCR. The table lists about 100,000 clones, roughly 87% of them singletons, with about 17% in the top ten. On this clone itself: What it recognizes is unknown.

Input material: blood. This receptor was identified in a person between 18 and 75 years old in good health.

The chain's CDR3 is CASSLDLTDQETQYF. The CDR3 nucleotides are TGTGCCAGCAGCTTAGACCTAACGGACCAAGAGACCCAGTACTTC. This chain uses TRBV5-6 with TRBJ2-5; unclear D gene. Germline CDR1 and CDR2: SGHDT and YYEEEE. The ends were cut back, 2 bases at V and 0 bases at J, with 11 bases in the middle. The CDR3 is 15 amino acids. Complete variable domain (other parts from reference TRBV5-6 and TRBJ2-5): DAGVTQSPTHLIKTRGQQVTLRCSPKSGHDTVSWYQQALGQGPQFIFQYYEEEERQRGNFPDRFSGHQFPNYSSELNVNALLLGDSALYLCASSLDLTDQETQYFGPGTRLLVL.